The clone carrying this T cell receptor beta chain has a handful of counts. Its antigen is still unknown. V lost 1 base, J lost 8 bases, and 6 bases stayed unmatched. Germline values: CDR1 DFQATT, CDR2 SNEGSKA (reference sequence). The CDR3 runs 13 residues. TCRdb redid the calling of the reads with MiXCR, one entry per CDR3 protein. In the table there are around 440,000 distinct CDR3 sequences, approximately 10% of which are singletons. This record comes from a study of T cell repertoires in cytomegalovirus infection. As for the study in general: Public TCR beta signatures marked donors with CMV infection and the matching HLA.

Points from the study as a whole: Pooled public TCR beta family frequency picked out CMV carriers with the relevant HLA. HLA-C-restricted CMV-specific TCR beta clonotypes were dominant in the ex vivo response.

This clonotype was obtained from a human donor in good health (CMV status not recorded). Some clones in this sample may be carry-over from other donors' samples. The chain is built from TRBV20-1 and TRBJ2-3; 7 positions match TRBD2. Sequenced input: PBMCs. As DNA, the CDR3 is TGCAGTGCTAGAGGTCCGCGCGGGGGTACGCAGTATTTT. This translates into CSARGPRGGTQYF.